These 7 T cell receptor beta chains were all obtained from the same sample, sequenced in a study of CD8 T cells in ankylosing spondylitis. Study conclusions and caveats: Ankylosing spondylitis blood appeared to carry a characteristic TCR beta motif of several highly homologous variants.

TCRdb independently ran MiXCR on the 5' RACE reads; one entry per CDR3 protein. The sample lists some 700,000 distinct CDR3 sequences; around 17% were seen once. These receptors' antigens are unknown. The specimen sequenced was blood, either unsorted or a sorted T cell fraction (not recorded which). These receptors originate from a male donor with ankylosing spondylitis.

This rearrangement joins TRBV12-5 to TRBJ2-5; maybe TRBD1 (5 bases). With 2 bases removed from V and 1 base from J, the gap between germline ends came to 17 bases. CDR1 is LGHNT and CDR2 is FRNRAP in the germline V gene. The CDR3 runs to 17 residues. CDR3 DNA sequence: TGTGCTAGTGGTTTGCTCTCCCCTCTTGACAGCCAAGAGACCCAGTACTTC. Translating it yields CASGLLSPLDSQETQYF. The full variable domain, with the rest looked up from reference TRBV12-5 and TRBJ2-5, is DARVTQTPRHKVTEMGQEVTMRCQPILGHNTVFWYRQTMMQGLELLAYFRNRAPLDDSGMPKDRFSAEMPDATLATLKIQPSEPRDSAVYFCASGLLSPLDSQETQYFGPGTRLLVL.

The chain carries TRBV13 and TRBJ2-5; perhaps TRBD1 as D (6 bases). Looked up from germline, CDR1 is PRHDT and CDR2 is FYEKMQ (reference sequence). V was cut by 4 bases and J by 0 bases, with 12 bases left in between. The CDR3 contains 15 residues. The CDR3 sequence is CASSSKTGYQETQYF. CDR3 DNA: TGTGCCAGCAGCTCAAAAACAGGGTACCAAGAGACCCAGTACTTC.

This clonotype was seen repeatedly, ten times or more. The chain uses TRBV7-3 and TRBJ2-1; no reliable D call. The CDR3 contains 15 residues. V was cut by 0 bases and J by 0 bases, with 6 bases left in between. Germline V gene lookup returns CDR1 SGHTA and CDR2 FQGTGA. The CDR3, as DNA: TGTGCCAGCAGCTTAACCCCGAGCTCCTACAATGAGCAGTTCTTC. Amino acids: CASSLTPSSYNEQFF.

The chain combines TRBV6-2 or TRBV6-3 with TRBJ2-1; 10 bases align to TRBD2. There are 16 residues in the CDR3. Germline-derived CDR1 and CDR2 are MNHEY and SVGEGT. The DNA for the CDR3 is TGTGCGACCCAGCGGGGGGGCCAGGTATCCTACAATGAGCAGTTCTTC. Encoded protein: CATQRGGQVSYNEQFF.

The chain uses TRBV5-1 and TRBJ1-1, with D unresolved. V lost 2 bases to trimming and J lost 5 bases, with 10 bases between them. CDR3 size: 13 residues. Germline CDR1 and CDR2: SGHRS and YFSETQ. CDR3 in amino acids: CASSFRGRTEAFF. The CDR3, as DNA: TGCGCCAGCAGCTTTCGGGGTAGGACTGAAGCTTTCTTT.

V gene TRBV20-1 combines with J gene TRBJ2-5; 9 bases line up with TRBD1. The V and J ends lost 6 bases and 3 bases, in that order; junction bases with no gene match: 5. Germline-derived CDR1 and CDR2 are DFQATT and SNEGSKA (reference sequence). The CDR3 spans 13 residues. CDR3 coding DNA: TGCAGTGCGCTCCGGACAGGGGAAGAGACCCAGTACTTC. Translating it yields CSALRTGEETQYF.

The V gene is TRBV4-3, the J gene TRBJ2-5; D gene ambiguous. V was clipped by 0 bases and J by 4 bases, with 12 bases between them. The germline V gene encodes CDR1 LGHNA and CDR2 YSLEER. The CDR3 loop spans 15 amino acids. DNA for the CDR3: TGCGCCAGCAGCCAAGACCAAGGAGTTGGAGAGACCCAGTACTTC. The encoded protein is CASSQDQGVGETQYF.